The 7 T cell receptor beta chains presented below share a single source sample, sequenced in a study of cytomegalovirus exposure and HLA in healthy donors. Primers: 60 Vbeta forward and 13 Jbeta reverse. The repertoire was sequenced with immunoSEQ multiplex PCR; TCRdb's copy has only in-frame clones and lacks some. The table records around 86,000 clones, around 80% of them present only once. The sequencing input was PBMCs. These TCRs come from a man over 45 in good health and CMV-seropositive.

The genes are TRBV5-6 and TRBJ1-3; the match to TRBD1 covers 7 bases. The germline V gene encodes CDR1 SGHDT and CDR2 YYEEEE. The CDR3 has 17 amino acids. J lost 3 bases, V lost 2 bases, and 11 bases had no gene match. In nucleotides, the CDR3 is TGTGCCAGCAGCTTCTCCCGACAGGGAGGAAGTGGAAACACCATATATTTT. Translation gives CASSFSRQGGSGNTIYF.

The chain joins TRBV7-6 to TRBJ2-1, with 7 bases matching TRBD2. Germline CDR1 is SGHVS and CDR2 is FNYEAQ. V gave up 1 base and J gave up 6 bases; unmatched junction bases: 6. The CDR3 runs 15 residues. CDR3 sequence: CASSLELARVNEQFF. DNA for the CDR3: TGTGCCAGCAGCTTAGAACTAGCGCGGGTCAATGAGCAGTTCTTC. Full variable domain (missing parts from reference TRBV7-6 and TRBJ2-1): GAGVSQSPRYKVTKRGQDVALRCDPISGHVSLYWYRQALGQGPEFLTYFNYEAQQDKSGLPNDRFSAERPEGSISTLTIQRTEQRDSAMYRCASSLELARVNEQFFGPGTRLTVL.

The chain has TRBV11-2 and TRBJ2-1, with D unclear. Germline V gives CDR1 SGHAT, CDR2 FQNNGV. The CDR3 contains 12 residues. The ends were cut back, 5 bases at V and 7 bases at J, with 9 bases in the middle. CDR3 coding DNA: TGTGCCAGCAGCCCACTACCGAATGAGCAGTTCTTC. It yields the protein CASSPLPNEQFF.

This clone has a single count. This chain connects TRBV5-4 to TRBJ2-1, with TRBD2 identical over 14 bases. J was trimmed by 5 bases and V by 0 bases; bases with no gene match: 7. The germline CDR1 and CDR2 sequences are SGHNT and YYREEE (reference sequence). This CDR3 is built from 18 residues. The CDR3 protein is CASSLGGTSGRANNEQFF. DNA for the CDR3: TGTGCCAGCAGCTTGGGCGGGACTAGCGGGAGAGCAAACAATGAGCAGTTCTTC.

This clone was picked up one time. The chain carries TRBV5-1 and TRBJ2-5; D is perhaps TRBD2 (5 bases). Germline V gene data show CDR1 as SGHRS and CDR2 as YFSETQ. The CDR3 length is 17 residues. Trimming removed 0 bases at V and 2 bases at J, with 17 bases between. The CDR3 loop is CASSLEGQRGKQETQYF. In nucleotides, the CDR3 is TGCGCCAGCAGCTTGGAGGGTCAACGAGGGAAGCAAGAGACCCAGTACTTC.

J is TRBJ2-1 and V is TRBV5-1; 7 bases match TRBD1. The CDR3 loop spans 13 amino acids. Germline-derived CDR1 and CDR2 are SGHRS and YFSETQ. V lost 4 bases to trimming and J lost 8 bases; unmatched junction nucleotides: 6. This chain's CDR3 is CASSTDRSDEQFF. DNA of the CDR3: TGCGCCAGCAGCACGGACAGGTCCGATGAGCAGTTCTTC.

The chain recombines TRBV7-2 with TRBJ2-2, with D possibly TRBD2 on 7 matching bases. Germline V gene lookup returns CDR1 SGHTA and CDR2 FQGNSA. V lost 4 bases to trimming and J lost 5 bases, with 17 bases between them. The CDR3 consists of 16 residues. CDR3 residues: CASSSGAGAETGELFF. The CDR3 DNA reads as TGTGCCAGCAGCTCCGGGGCGGGGGCCGAGACCGGGGAGCTGTTTTTT.